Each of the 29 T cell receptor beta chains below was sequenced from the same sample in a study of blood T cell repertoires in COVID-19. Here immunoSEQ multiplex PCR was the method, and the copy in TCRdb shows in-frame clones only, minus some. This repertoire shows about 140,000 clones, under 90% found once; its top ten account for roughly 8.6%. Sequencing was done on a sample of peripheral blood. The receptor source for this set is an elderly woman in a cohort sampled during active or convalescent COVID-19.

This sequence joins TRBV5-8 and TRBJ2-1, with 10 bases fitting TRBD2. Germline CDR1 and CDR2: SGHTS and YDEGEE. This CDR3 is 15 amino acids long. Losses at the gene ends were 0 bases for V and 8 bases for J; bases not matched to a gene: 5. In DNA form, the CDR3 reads TGTGCCAGCAGCTTGGTACTAGCGGGGTACGATGAGCAGTTCTTC. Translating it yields CASSLVLAGYDEQFF.

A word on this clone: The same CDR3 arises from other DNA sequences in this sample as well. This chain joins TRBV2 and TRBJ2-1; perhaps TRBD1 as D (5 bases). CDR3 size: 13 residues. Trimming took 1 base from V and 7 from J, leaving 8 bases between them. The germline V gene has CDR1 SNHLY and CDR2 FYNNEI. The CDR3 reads CASSEGRVNEQFF. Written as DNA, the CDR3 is TGTGCCAGCAGTGAAGGCAGGGTGAATGAGCAGTTCTTC.

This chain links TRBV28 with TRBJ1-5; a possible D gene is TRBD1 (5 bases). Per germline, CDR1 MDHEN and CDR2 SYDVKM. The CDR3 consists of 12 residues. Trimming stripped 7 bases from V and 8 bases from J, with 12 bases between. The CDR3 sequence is CASTFGGEPQHF. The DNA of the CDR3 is TGTGCCAGCACCTTCGGGGGGGAGCCCCAGCATTTT.

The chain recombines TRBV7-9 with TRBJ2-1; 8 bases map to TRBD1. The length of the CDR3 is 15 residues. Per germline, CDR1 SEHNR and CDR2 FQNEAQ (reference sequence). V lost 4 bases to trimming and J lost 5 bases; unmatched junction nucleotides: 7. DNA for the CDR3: TGTGCCAGCAGCTCGGACAGGGTCCCCAACAATGAGCAGTTCTTC. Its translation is CASSSDRVPNNEQFF. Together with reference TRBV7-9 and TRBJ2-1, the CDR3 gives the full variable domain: DTGVSQNPRHKITKRGQNVTFRCDPISEHNRLYWYRQTLGQGPEFLTYFQNEAQLEKSRLLSDRFSAERPKGSFSTLEIQRTEQGDSAMYLCASSSDRVPNNEQFFGPGTRLTVL.

CDR3: CASSPRIPTAMNTEAFF. DNA of the CDR3: TGTGCCAGCAGCCCCAGAATCCCGACAGCCATGAACACTGAAGCTTTCTTT. The chain couples TRBV3-1 (or the pseudogene TRBV3-2) to TRBJ1-1, with D maybe TRBD1 (5 bases). There are 17 residues in the CDR3. CDR1 is LGHDT, CDR2 YNNKEL, per germline (reference sequence). Trimming shortened V by 4 bases and J by 0 bases, and 18 bases separated the two germline ends.

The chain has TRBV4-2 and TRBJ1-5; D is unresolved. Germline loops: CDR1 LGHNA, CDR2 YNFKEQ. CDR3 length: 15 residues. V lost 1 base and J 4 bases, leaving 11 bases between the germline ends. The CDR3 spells CASSQAAAENQPQHF. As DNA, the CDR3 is TGTGCCAGCAGCCAAGCGGCTGCGGAAAATCAGCCCCAGCATTTT.

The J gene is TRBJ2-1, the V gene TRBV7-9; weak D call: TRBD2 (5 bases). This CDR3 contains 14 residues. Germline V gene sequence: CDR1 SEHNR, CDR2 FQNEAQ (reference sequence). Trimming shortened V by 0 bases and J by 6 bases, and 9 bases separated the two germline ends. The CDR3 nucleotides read TGTGCCAGCAGCTTAGCGGCTAGCTTCAATGAGCAGTTCTTC. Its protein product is CASSLAASFNEQFF.

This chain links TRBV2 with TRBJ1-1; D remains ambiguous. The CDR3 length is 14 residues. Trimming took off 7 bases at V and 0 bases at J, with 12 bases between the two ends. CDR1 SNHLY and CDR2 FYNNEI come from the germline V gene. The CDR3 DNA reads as TGTGCCAGCAATCCACAGAGTTTGAACACTGAAGCTTTCTTT. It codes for CASNPQSLNTEAFF.

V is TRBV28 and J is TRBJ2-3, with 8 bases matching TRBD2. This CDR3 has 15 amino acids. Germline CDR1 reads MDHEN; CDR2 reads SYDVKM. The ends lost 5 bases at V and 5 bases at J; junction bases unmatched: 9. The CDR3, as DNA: TGTGCCAGCAGTGTGCCGGGGGGGCCTAGAGATACGCAGTATTTT. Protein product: CASSVPGGPRDTQYF.

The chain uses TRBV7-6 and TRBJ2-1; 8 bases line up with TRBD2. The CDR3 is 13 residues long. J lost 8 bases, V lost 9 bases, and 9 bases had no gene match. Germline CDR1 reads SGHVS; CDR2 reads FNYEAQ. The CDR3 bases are TGTGCCAGTAACGGGGGGGCCGGCGATGAGCAGTTCTTC. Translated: CASNGGAGDEQFF. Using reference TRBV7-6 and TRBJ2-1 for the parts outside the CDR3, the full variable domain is GAGVSQSPRYKVTKRGQDVALRCDPISGHVSLYWYRQALGQGPEFLTYFNYEAQQDKSGLPNDRFSAERPEGSISTLTIQRTEQRDSAMYRCASNGGAGDEQFFGPGTRLTVL.

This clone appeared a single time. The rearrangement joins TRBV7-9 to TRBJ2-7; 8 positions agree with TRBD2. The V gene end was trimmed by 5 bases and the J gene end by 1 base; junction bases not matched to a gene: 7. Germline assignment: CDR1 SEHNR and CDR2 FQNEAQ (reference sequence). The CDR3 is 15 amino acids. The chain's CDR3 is CASSPGGALSYEQYV. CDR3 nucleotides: TGTGCCAGCAGCCCCGGGGGGGCCCTTTCCTACGAGCAGTACGTC.

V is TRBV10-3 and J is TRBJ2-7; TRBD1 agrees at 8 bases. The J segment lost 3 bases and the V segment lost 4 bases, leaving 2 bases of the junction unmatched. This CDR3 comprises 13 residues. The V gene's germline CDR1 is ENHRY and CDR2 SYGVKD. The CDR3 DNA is TGTGCCATCAGTGGCGACAGGGGCTACGAGCAGTACTTC. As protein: CAISGDRGYEQYF.

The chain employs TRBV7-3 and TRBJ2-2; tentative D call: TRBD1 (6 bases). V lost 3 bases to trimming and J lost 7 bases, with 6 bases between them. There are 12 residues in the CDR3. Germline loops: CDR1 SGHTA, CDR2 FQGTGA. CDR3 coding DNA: TGTGCCAGCAGCTTCAGGGGCGGGGAGCTGTTTTTT. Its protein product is CASSFRGGELFF.

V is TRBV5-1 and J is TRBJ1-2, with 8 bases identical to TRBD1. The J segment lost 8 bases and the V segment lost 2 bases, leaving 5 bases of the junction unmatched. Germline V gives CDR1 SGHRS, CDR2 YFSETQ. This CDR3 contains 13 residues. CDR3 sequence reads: CASSLQGDGGYTF. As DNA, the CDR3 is TGCGCCAGCAGCTTACAGGGGGACGGGGGCTACACCTTC.

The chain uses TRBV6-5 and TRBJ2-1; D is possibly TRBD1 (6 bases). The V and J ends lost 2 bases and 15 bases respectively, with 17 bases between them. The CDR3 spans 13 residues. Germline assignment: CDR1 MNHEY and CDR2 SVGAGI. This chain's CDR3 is CASSYTSSGELFF. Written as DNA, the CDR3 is TGTGCCAGCAGTTACACCTCTTCAGGGGAACTGTTCTTC.

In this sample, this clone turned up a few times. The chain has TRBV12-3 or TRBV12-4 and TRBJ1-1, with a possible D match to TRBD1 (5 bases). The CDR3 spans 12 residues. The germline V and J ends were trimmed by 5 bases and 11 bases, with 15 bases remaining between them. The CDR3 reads CASSPQGQWAFF. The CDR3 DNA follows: TGTGCCAGCAGTCCCCAGGGTCAGTGGGCTTTCTTT.

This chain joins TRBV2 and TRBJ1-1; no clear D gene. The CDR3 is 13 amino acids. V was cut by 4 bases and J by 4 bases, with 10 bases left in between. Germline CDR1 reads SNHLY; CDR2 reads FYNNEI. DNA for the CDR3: TGTGCCAGCAGTGCTGTGGAGGGCACTGAAGCTTTCTTT. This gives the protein CASSAVEGTEAFF.

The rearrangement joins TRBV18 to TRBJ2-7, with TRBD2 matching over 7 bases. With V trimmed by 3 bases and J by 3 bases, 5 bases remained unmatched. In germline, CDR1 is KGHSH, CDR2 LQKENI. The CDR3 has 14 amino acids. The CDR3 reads CASSPGGNSYEQYF. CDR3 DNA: TGTGCCAGCTCACCGGGGGGGAACAGCTACGAGCAGTACTTC.

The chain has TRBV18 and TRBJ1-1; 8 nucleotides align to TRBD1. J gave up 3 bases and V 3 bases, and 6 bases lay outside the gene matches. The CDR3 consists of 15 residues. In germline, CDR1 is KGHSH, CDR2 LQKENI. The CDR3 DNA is TGTGCCAGCTCACCCAGACAGGGGCGGGACACTGAAGCTTTCTTT. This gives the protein CASSPRQGRDTEAFF. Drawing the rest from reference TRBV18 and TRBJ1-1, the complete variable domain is NAGVMQNPRHLVRRRGQEARLRCSPMKGHSHVYWYRQLPEEGLKFMVYLQKENIIDESGMPKERFSAEFPKEGPSILRIQQVVRGDSAAYFCASSPRQGRDTEAFFGQGTRLTVV.

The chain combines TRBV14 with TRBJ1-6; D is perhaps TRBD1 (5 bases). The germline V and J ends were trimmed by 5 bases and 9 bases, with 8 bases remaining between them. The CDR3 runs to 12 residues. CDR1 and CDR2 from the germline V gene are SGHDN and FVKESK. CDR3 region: CASSGRVSPLHF. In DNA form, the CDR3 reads TGTGCCAGCAGCGGCAGGGTTTCACCCCTCCACTTT. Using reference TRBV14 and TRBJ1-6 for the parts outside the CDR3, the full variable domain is EAGVTQFPSHSVIEKGQTVTLRCDPISGHDNLYWYRRVMGKEIKFLLHFVKESKQDESGMPNNRFLAERTGGTYSTLKVQPAELEDSGVYFCASSGRVSPLHFGNGTRLTVT.

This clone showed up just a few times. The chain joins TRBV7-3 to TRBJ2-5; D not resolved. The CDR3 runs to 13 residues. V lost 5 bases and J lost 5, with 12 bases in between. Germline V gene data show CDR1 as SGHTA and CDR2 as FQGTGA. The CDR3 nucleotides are TGTGCCAGCAGCAAAACAGTTCTGGAGACCCAGTACTTC. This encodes CASSKTVLETQYF.

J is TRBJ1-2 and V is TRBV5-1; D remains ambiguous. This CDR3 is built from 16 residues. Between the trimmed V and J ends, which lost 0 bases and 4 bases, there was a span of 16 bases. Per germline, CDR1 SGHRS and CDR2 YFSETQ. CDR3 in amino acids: CASSLVDLQRGYGYTF. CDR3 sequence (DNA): TGCGCCAGCAGCTTGGTGGACCTACAACGGGGCTATGGCTACACCTTC.

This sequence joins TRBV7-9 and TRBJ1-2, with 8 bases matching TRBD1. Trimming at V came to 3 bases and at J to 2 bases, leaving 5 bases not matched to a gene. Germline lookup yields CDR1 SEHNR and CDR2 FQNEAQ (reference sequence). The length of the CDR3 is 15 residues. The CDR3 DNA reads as TGTGCCAGCAGCTTTGGGGACAGGCCGAACTATGGCTACACCTTC. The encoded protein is CASSFGDRPNYGYTF.

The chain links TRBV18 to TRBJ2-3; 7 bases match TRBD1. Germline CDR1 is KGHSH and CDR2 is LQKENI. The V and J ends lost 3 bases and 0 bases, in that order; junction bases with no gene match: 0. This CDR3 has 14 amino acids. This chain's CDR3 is CASSPDRSTDTQYF. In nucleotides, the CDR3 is TGTGCCAGCTCACCGGACAGGAGCACAGATACGCAGTATTTT.

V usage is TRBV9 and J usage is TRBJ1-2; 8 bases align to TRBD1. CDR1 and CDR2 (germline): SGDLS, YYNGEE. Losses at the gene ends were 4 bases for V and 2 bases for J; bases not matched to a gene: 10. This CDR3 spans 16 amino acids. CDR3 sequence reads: CASSTQGAGGNYGYTF. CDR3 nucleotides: TGTGCCAGCAGCACCCAGGGGGCAGGGGGGAACTATGGCTACACCTTC. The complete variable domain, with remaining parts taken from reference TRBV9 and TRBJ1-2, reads DSGVTQTPKHLITATGQRVTLRCSPRSGDLSVYWYQQSLDQGLQFLIQYYNGEERAKGNILERFSAQQFPDLHSELNLSSLELGDSALYFCASSTQGAGGNYGYTFGSGTRLTVV.

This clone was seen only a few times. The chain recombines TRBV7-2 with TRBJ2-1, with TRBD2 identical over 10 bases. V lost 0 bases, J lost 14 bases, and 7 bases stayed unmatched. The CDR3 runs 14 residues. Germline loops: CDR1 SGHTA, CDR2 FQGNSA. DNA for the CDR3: TGTGCCAGCAGCTTAGCGGGAGCGGGGGGGATGAAGTTCTTC. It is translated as CASSLAGAGGMKFF.

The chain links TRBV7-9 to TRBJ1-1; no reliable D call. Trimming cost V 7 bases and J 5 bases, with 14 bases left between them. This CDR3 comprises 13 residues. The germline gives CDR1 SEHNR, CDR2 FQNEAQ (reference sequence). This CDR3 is CASIENSGTEAFF. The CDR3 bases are TGTGCCAGCATCGAGAATTCGGGTACTGAAGCTTTCTTT.

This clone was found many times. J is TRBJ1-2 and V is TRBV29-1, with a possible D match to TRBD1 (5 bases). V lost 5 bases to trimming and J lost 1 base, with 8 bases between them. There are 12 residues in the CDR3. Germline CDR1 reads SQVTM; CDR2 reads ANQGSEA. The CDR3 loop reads CSVPDSNYGYTF. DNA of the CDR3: TGCAGCGTTCCCGACAGTAACTATGGCTACACCTTC.

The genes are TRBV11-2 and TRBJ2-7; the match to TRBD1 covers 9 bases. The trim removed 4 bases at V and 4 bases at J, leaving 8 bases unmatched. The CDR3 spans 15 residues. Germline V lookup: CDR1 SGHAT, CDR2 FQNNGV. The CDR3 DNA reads TGTGCCAGCAGCTCCTTGACAGGGGGATCTTACGAGCAGTACTTC. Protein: CASSSLTGGSYEQYF. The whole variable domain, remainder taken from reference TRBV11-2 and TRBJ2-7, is EAGVAQSPRYKIIEKRQSVAFWCNPISGHATLYWYQQILGQGPKLLIQFQNNGVVDDSQLPKDRFSAERLKGVDSTLKIQPAKLEDSAVYLCASSSLTGGSYEQYFGPGTRLTVT.